The 11 T cell receptor beta chains reported below all come from one sample, sequenced in a study of cytomegalovirus exposure and HLA in healthy donors. It was with 60 Vbeta and 13 Jbeta primers that the PCR ran. Method: immunoSEQ multiplex PCR; TCRdb's copy keeps in-frame clones and lacks some. In the table there are about 82,000 clones, about 71% of which are singletons. The specimen was PBMCs. The origin of the receptors is a man between 60 and 75 years old in good health and CMV-seronegative.

V usage is TRBV13 and J usage is TRBJ2-7; the D is unclear. The CDR3 covers 13 residues. Trimming removed 4 bases from V and 6 bases from J, with 13 bases in between. Germline CDR1 and CDR2: PRHDT and FYEKMQ (reference sequence). The CDR3 sequence: CASSSTLGSEQYF. The CDR3 DNA reads as TGTGCCAGCAGCTCCACTCTTGGTTCCGAGCAGTACTTC.

V is TRBV5-4 and J is TRBJ2-7; TRBD1 aligns across 10 bases. Germline V gene data show CDR1 as SGHNT and CDR2 as YYREEE (reference sequence). Trimming removed 4 bases from V and 5 bases from J; junction bases left unmatched: 9. This CDR3 is 15 amino acids long. CDR3 sequence reads: CASSPPGQGGNEQYF. Written as DNA, the CDR3 is TGTGCCAGCAGCCCACCAGGACAGGGGGGGAACGAGCAGTACTTC.

The rearrangement links TRBV11-2 to TRBJ2-6; D is perhaps TRBD2 (6 bases). Between the trimmed V and J ends, which lost 8 bases and 3 bases, there was a span of 11 bases. CDR1 is SGHAT, CDR2 FQNNGV, per germline. The CDR3 loop spans 14 amino acids. CDR3 sequence reads: CASGGSRGANVLTF. DNA of the CDR3: TGTGCCAGCGGAGGGTCCCGTGGGGCCAACGTCCTGACTTTC.

The rearrangement joins TRBV5-1 to TRBJ1-3; 9 positions agree with TRBD1. The V segment lost 4 bases and the J segment 6 bases; nucleotides outside the gene matches: 11. Germline V gene sequence: CDR1 SGHRS, CDR2 YFSETQ. This CDR3 comprises 16 residues. CDR3 sequence (DNA): TGCGCCAGCAGCATGGCGACAGGGGGAATGGCAAACACCATATATTTT. This sequence encodes CASSMATGGMANTIYF.

There are a few counts of this clone. CDR3 protein: CASSLGLAGGTDTQYF. CDR3 sequence (DNA): TGTGCCAGCAGCTTGGGACTAGCGGGGGGCACAGATACGCAGTATTTT. The chain links TRBV9 to TRBJ2-3; 14 bases agree with TRBD2. With V trimmed by 4 bases and J by 1 base, 2 bases remained unmatched. The CDR3 spans 16 residues. Germline V gene data show CDR1 as SGDLS and CDR2 as YYNGEE.

The CDR3 nucleotides read TGTGCCAGCAGCTTCCCAGGGCCCTTAGCTGGAAACACCATATATTTT. It yields the protein CASSFPGPLAGNTIYF. This chain uses TRBV5-6 with TRBJ1-3; tentative D call: TRBD1 (5 bases). This CDR3 is 16 amino acids long. CDR1 and CDR2 (germline): SGHDT, YYEEEE. Trimming removed 2 bases at V and 2 bases at J, with 14 bases between.

This chain links TRBV15 with TRBJ2-7, with TRBD1 matching over 7 bases. Germline-derived CDR1 and CDR2 are LNHNV and YYDKDF (reference sequence). This CDR3 is 15 amino acids long. Losses at the gene ends were 0 bases for V and 2 bases for J; bases not matched to a gene: 4. The DNA of the CDR3 is TGTGCCACCAGCAGAGAACTGCAGGGGGCCTACGAGCAGTACTTC. Translating it yields CATSRELQGAYEQYF.

The chain carries TRBV13 and TRBJ2-5, with D perhaps matching TRBD1 (5 bases). Germline lookup yields CDR1 PRHDT and CDR2 FYEKMQ (reference sequence). The CDR3 totals 12 residues. Trimming left V 5 bases short and J 2 bases short, with 6 bases between. CDR3 protein: CASSRGQETQYF. The CDR3 nucleotides read TGTGCCAGCAGCAGGGGTCAAGAGACCCAGTACTTC.

V usage is TRBV7-9 and J usage is TRBJ2-3, with 9 bases fitting TRBD2. Germline loops: CDR1 SEHNR, CDR2 FQNEAQ (reference sequence). The CDR3 contains 18 residues. V lost 4 bases to trimming and J lost 1 base; unmatched junction nucleotides: 12. The CDR3 here is CASSSFGAGGVGTDTQYF. The CDR3 coding sequence is TGTGCCAGCAGCTCGTTCGGAGCGGGAGGAGTAGGCACAGATACGCAGTATTTT. Complete variable domain (other parts from reference TRBV7-9 and TRBJ2-3): DTGVSQNPRHKITKRGQNVTFRCDPISEHNRLYWYRQTLGQGPEFLTYFQNEAQLEKSRLLSDRFSAERPKGSFSTLEIQRTEQGDSAMYLCASSSFGAGGVGTDTQYFGPGTRLTVL.

The chain combines TRBV19 with TRBJ2-1; 7 nucleotides match TRBD2. Germline-derived CDR1 and CDR2 are LNHDA and SQIVND (reference sequence). This CDR3 region has 17 residues. With V trimmed by 0 bases and J by 0 bases, 5 bases remained unmatched. The CDR3 DNA reads TGTGCCAGTAGTATAGATCATTTAGCGGGCTCCTACAATGAGCAGTTCTTC. Protein sequence: CASSIDHLAGSYNEQFF.

The J gene is TRBJ2-5, the V gene TRBV28; TRBD1 matches 7 bases. Germline CDR1 MDHEN, CDR2 SYDVKM. The CDR3 spans 15 residues. V lost 7 bases to trimming and J lost 2 bases; unmatched junction nucleotides: 10. The DNA for the CDR3 is TGTGCCAGCATCTCCTTACAGGGGCGACAAGAGACCCAGTACTTC. This translates into CASISLQGRQETQYF.